One T cell receptor (beta chain) is described in this entry. Its antigen has not been determined. The record has no base qualities; no much larger clone is one base away. Taken from cysteine to phenylalanine, the CDR3 has 13 residues. Only CDR3 DNA is held: 39 bases, read in frame from base 1. V drops 2 bases and J drops 5 bases, leaving 10 bases in between. The germline V gene (reference sequence) provides CDR1 SGHNT and CDR2 YYREEE. This entry belongs to a study of T cells in Graves' hyperthyroidism and ophthalmopathy (dated by TCRdb to between 2017 and 2020). At the level of the whole study: Peripheral blood samples were taken at initial diagnosis, before any treatment was given. The paper reports TCR Vbeta CDR3 sequencing of some 140 peripheral blood samples: fewer than 50 ophthalmopathy, over 70 hyperthyroidism and 17 progressor patients. TCR V-J signatures able to tell the groups apart were searched for in a discovery cohort of about a hundred patients, of whom roughly 42 had Graves' ophthalmopathy and more than 55 had stable Graves' hyperthyroidism. In addition, the study compared T-cell repertoires in thyroid tissue and in blood from five to seven Graves' hyperthyroidism patients. The roughly 99 discovery patients were divided at random into training and test sets in a 7:3 ratio. An independent validation cohort of under 20 hyperthyroidism patients and about 15 patients who later progressed to ophthalmopathy tested prospective prediction of ophthalmopathy. Once sampling was done, hyperthyroidism patients were given methimazole at a starting dose of 30 mg daily, whereas ophthalmopathy patients were given high-dose intravenous methylprednisolone.

The TCR beta CDR3 regions were amplified from the RNA transcripts. For the first round of RT-PCR on the TCR CDR3, the HTBI primer set was used together with the Qiagen OneStep RT-PCR kit. The libraries were constructed in a second round of multiplex PCR and then size-selected and purified. Libraries were sequenced paired-end with 100 bp reads on an Illumina HiSeq2000. The original methods were these. Raw data were processed with SOAPnuke, discarding reads with adapters, uncalled bases, mean Phred below 15, or no exact constant-primer or identifier match. COPE v1.2.5 was used to merge the high-quality paired reads, and each unique nucleotide sequence was defined as a clonotype. MiTCR v1.1 was used to align the clonotypes against IMGT TRBV, TRBD and TRBJ reference segments. Only V-J combinations with frequency above 0.0001, covering 99% to 99.2% of repertoires, were analysed. A TCS score was defined as the ratio of F50 (clonal expansion) to E x V (chaos), with BLOSUM62-based TCRdist applied between CDR3 peptides within each V-J. Welch's t-statistics and random forest reduced fewer than 550 V-J features to roughly 13, which were used in a naive Bayes classifier (R e1071). TCRdb handled the public reads itself, with Q25 trimming in fastp and clone calling in MiXCR, and kept productive beta chains. Entries that share a CDR3 protein sequence are merged under the most common genes and DNA. These V and J calls rely on TCRdb rather than the paper's analysis. The sample yields about 210,000 distinct CDR3 sequences; 17% were counted once. The top ten constitute around 50% of the sample.

Graves' hyperthyroidism was defined as stable when no progression to ophthalmopathy occurred over 18 months of follow-up. The hyperthyroidism patients were between 18 and 65 years old and newly diagnosed, with a disease duration of less than 2 months. The study excluded patients with uncontrolled infections, other autoimmune diseases, pregnancy or lactation. Clinical symptoms, serum thyroxine and TRAb, thyroid ultrasound, and orbital computed tomography formed the basis for the diagnoses. Ficoll-Paque density gradient centrifugation was used to isolate PBMCs from 9.5 to 10 ml of fresh peripheral blood. Total RNA was extracted with Trizol reagent, and quality was checked on an Agilent 2100 Bioanalyzer. Summary of the overall study and its limitations: In cross-validation, a model built on a 13 V-J signature told ophthalmopathy apart from stable hyperthyroidism with 85% to 90% sensitivity and 81% to 82% specificity, and in testing the same model reached 80%/75%. During validation, the model predicted progression to ophthalmopathy a median of about 6.5 months ahead of onset, with roughly 65% sensitivity and 72% to 80% specificity. Sample size was not statistically predetermined, and blinding of investigators to group allocation was not performed. Most expanded thyroid clonotypes (frequency above 0.001) were also detected in blood, suggesting blood repertoires may reflect thyroid immune responses.

This receptor was identified in a man over 45 with Graves' hyperthyroidism. Material: blood. The V and J segments used are TRBV5-4 and TRBJ1-2; no D segment can be confidently identified. The CDR3 here reads CASSFRTNYGYTF. The nucleotides are TGTGCCAGCAGCTTCAGGACCAATTATGGCTACACCTTC.